This passage covers 12 T cell receptor beta chains from one sample sequenced in a study of cytomegalovirus exposure and HLA in healthy donors. This PCR relied on a set of 60 Vbeta primers and 13 Jbeta primers. The protocol was immunoSEQ multiplex PCR, while the TCRdb copy is restricted to in-frame clones and leaves out a portion. The table includes approximately 180,000 clones, over 65% detected once. The specimen was PBMCs. Receptors originate from a woman aged 25 to 45 in good health and CMV-seronegative.

This sequence joins TRBV27 and TRBJ2-5, with 8 nucleotides matching TRBD2. Germline CDR1 and CDR2: MNHEY and SMNVEV (reference sequence). The V and J ends lost 2 bases and 5 bases, in that order; junction bases with no gene match: 7. The CDR3 contains 15 residues. The CDR3, as DNA: TGTGCCAGCAGTTTAATCAGCGGGAGAGTCGAGACCCAGTACTTC. It specifies CASSLISGRVETQYF.

The chain employs TRBV4-1 and TRBJ2-5; weak D call: TRBD1 (7 bases). CDR1 is MGHRA and CDR2 is YSYEKL in the germline V gene. Trimming shortened V by 0 bases and J by 4 bases, and 21 bases separated the two germline ends. The CDR3 runs to 18 residues. The CDR3 DNA reads as TGCGCCAGCAGCCAAGATCGTGGAGGGGGCAATCGTATAGAGACCCAGTACTTC. The encoded protein is CASSQDRGGGNRIETQYF.

V usage is TRBV7-9 and J usage is TRBJ2-3; 11 nucleotides agree with TRBD2. V gave up 5 bases and J gave up 2 bases; unmatched junction bases: 3. The germline CDR1 and CDR2 sequences are SEHNR and FQNEAQ (reference sequence). The CDR3 runs 15 residues. CDR3 in DNA: TGTGCCAGCAGCCCTAGCGGGGGGTTCACAGATACGCAGTATTTT. Translated, it gives CASSPSGGFTDTQYF.

This sequence joins TRBV27 and TRBJ1-1; 7 nucleotides align to TRBD1. Germline values: CDR1 MNHEY, CDR2 SMNVEV (reference sequence). This CDR3 is built from 14 residues. The J segment lost 5 bases and the V segment lost 6 bases, leaving 9 bases of the junction unmatched. CDR3 residues: CASRAQGRVTEAFF. The CDR3 bases are TGTGCCAGCAGGGCACAGGGGAGAGTGACTGAAGCTTTCTTT.

The chain carries TRBV2 and TRBJ2-7; TRBD1 might be the D (5 bases). The germline V and J ends were trimmed by 7 bases and 4 bases, with 11 bases remaining between them. CDR1 is SNHLY, CDR2 FYNNEI, per germline. The CDR3 contains 12 residues. CDR3 nucleotides: TGTGCCAGCAAGACAGCCTCATACGAGCAGTACTTC. Protein sequence: CASKTASYEQYF.

This clone was picked up a small number of times. The chain carries TRBV2 and TRBJ1-2; no clear D gene. The CDR3 contains 12 residues. Germline-derived CDR1 and CDR2 are SNHLY and FYNNEI. Deletions cut 3 bases from V and 5 bases from J, with 7 bases between. The CDR3 DNA sequence: TGTGCCAGCAGTGAGACTAGTTATGGCTACACCTTC. Residues: CASSETSYGYTF.

In this sample, this clone turned up a few times. The rearrangement links TRBV6-5 to TRBJ2-5, with 7 bases fitting TRBD2. This CDR3 comprises 15 residues. Germline V gene data show CDR1 as MNHEY and CDR2 as SVGAGI. V lost 0 bases, J lost 1 base, and 2 bases stayed unmatched. CDR3 in DNA: TGTGCCAGCAGTTACTCGTGGGAGGGCCAAGAGACCCAGTACTTC. Protein product: CASSYSWEGQETQYF.

The chain has TRBV4-1 and TRBJ2-7; the match to TRBD1 covers 8 bases. This CDR3 region has 13 residues. Unmatched junction bases numbered 1, after V lost 3 bases and J lost 3 bases. Germline CDR1 is MGHRA and CDR2 is YSYEKL. The CDR3 loop is CASSHTGGYEQYF. CDR3 DNA sequence: TGCGCCAGCAGCCACACAGGGGGCTACGAGCAGTACTTC.

The chain couples TRBV13 to TRBJ2-7; 10 bases agree with TRBD1. J lost 4 bases, V lost 5 bases, and 14 bases had no gene match. The CDR3 spans 17 residues. Per the germline V gene, CDR1 is PRHDT and CDR2 is FYEKMQ (reference sequence). The chain's CDR3 is CASSERQGAHPDYEQYF. CDR3 DNA: TGTGCCAGCAGCGAACGACAGGGGGCCCACCCTGATTACGAGCAGTACTTC. Drawing the rest from reference TRBV13 and TRBJ2-7, the complete variable domain is AAGVIQSPRHLIKEKRETATLKCYPIPRHDTVYWYQQGPGQDPQFLISFYEKMQSDKGSIPDRFSAQQFSDYHSELNMSSLELGDSALYFCASSERQGAHPDYEQYFGPGTRLTVT.

The CDR3 protein is CASSPMTGNSGNTIYF. The CDR3 nucleotides are TGTGCCAGCTCACCGATGACAGGGAACTCTGGAAACACCATATATTTT. The chain has TRBV18 and TRBJ1-3, with 7 bases that match TRBD1. V was pared by 3 bases and J by 0 bases, with 5 bases of the junction left unmatched. This CDR3 has 16 amino acids. Germline V gene lookup returns CDR1 KGHSH and CDR2 LQKENI.

V gene TRBV18 combines with J gene TRBJ2-7, with TRBD2 identical over 12 bases. The germline gives CDR1 KGHSH, CDR2 LQKENI. The CDR3 sequence is 16 residues long. The junction had 7 bases not matched to a gene; V was cut back by 4 bases and J by 3 bases. The CDR3 spells CASSLPRTSGIYEQYF. CDR3 bases: TGTGCCAGCTCACTCCCCAGGACTAGCGGGATCTACGAGCAGTACTTC.

V gene TRBV9 combines with J gene TRBJ2-7; 7 nucleotides line up with TRBD1. The CDR3 runs 16 residues. The germline gives CDR1 SGDLS, CDR2 YYNGEE. J gave up 0 bases and V 4 bases, and 10 bases lay outside the gene matches. CDR3 sequence: CASSPVPGQSSYEQYF. In DNA form, the CDR3 reads TGTGCCAGCAGCCCAGTGCCGGGACAGAGCTCCTACGAGCAGTACTTC.